One and the same sample provided the 3 T cell receptor beta chains below, sequenced in a study of T cells in Graves' hyperthyroidism and ophthalmopathy. Researchers amplified the TCR beta CDR3 regions from RNA transcripts. Primed by the HTBI set, a first-round RT-PCR was run on the TCR CDR3. MiXCR was run by TCRdb on the multiplex PCR reads, yielding one entry per CDR3 protein. Of some 620,000 distinct CDR3 sequences listed, roughly 17% were seen once; the top ten hold around 4%. Sequenced material: blood. These receptors all stem from a young woman with Graves' hyperthyroidism.

The V call is TRBV11-2, the J call TRBJ1-1, with a tentative D call TRBD1 (6 bases). The germline gives CDR1 SGHAT, CDR2 FQNNGV. CDR3 length equals 16 residues. V dropped 1 base and J dropped 4 bases, with 16 bases sitting between them. CDR3 protein: CASSLGESRGGTEAFF. The CDR3 DNA reads TGTGCCAGCAGCTTAGGAGAATCCAGGGGCGGCACTGAAGCTTTCTTT.

This clonotype was seen at least ten times. V gene TRBV28 combines with J gene TRBJ1-1; tentatively, D is TRBD1 (5 bases). In germline, CDR1 is MDHEN, CDR2 SYDVKM. This CDR3 has 14 amino acids. The ends were cut back, 5 bases at V and 2 bases at J, with 12 bases in the middle. The CDR3 DNA sequence: TGTGCCAGCAGTGCAGGGATGGTAAACACTGAAGCTTTCTTT. The encoded protein is CASSAGMVNTEAFF.

A few counts support this clonotype. The CDR3 region is CASSIEGVGQPKEQFF. The CDR3 DNA reads as TGTGCCAGTAGTATAGAGGGAGTGGGACAGCCCAAAGAGCAGTTCTTC. V usage is TRBV19 and J usage is TRBJ2-1; 7 bases agree with TRBD1. The CDR3 length is 16 residues. From germline, CDR1 is LNHDA and CDR2 SQIVND (reference sequence). After removal of 0 bases from V and 10 bases from J, the junction contained 12 bases not matched to a gene. Filled out from reference TRBV19 and TRBJ2-1, the complete variable domain reads DGGITQSPKYLFRKEGQNVTLSCEQNLNHDAMYWYRQDPGQGLRLIYYSQIVNDFQKGDIAEGYSVSREKKESFPLTVTSAQKNPTAFYLCASSIEGVGQPKEQFFGPGTRLTVL.